This is a list of T cell receptor beta chains from one sample in a study of technical replicates of blood from several donors. Assay: immunoSEQ multiplex PCR; the TCRdb copy retains only in-frame clones and omits some. This sample yields 80,000 to 100,000 clones, of which about 91% are seen a single time; 0.27% belongs to the top ten. The sequenced material came from T cells isolated from PBMCs. The receptors were gathered from a human donor in good health. Each CDR3 is given with its conserved first and last residue. The order of the fields is CDR3 length, clone size, D gene, V gene, J gene, CDR3 DNA, CDR3 protein. D genes are given only for firm matches. Not all rows give a size; the values are once, few, many and, for expanded clones, a class.

cdr3_length: 13; clone_size: -; d_call: -; v_call: TRBV5-3; j_call: TRBJ1-5; cdr3_nt: TGTGCCAGAAGCTTTAAAGGCGGCCAGCCCCAGCATTTT; cdr3_aa: CARSFKGGQPQHF
cdr3_length: 15; clone_size: once; d_call: TRBD1; v_call: TRBV6-1; j_call: TRBJ1-4; cdr3_nt: TGTGCCAGCAGTGAAGGGGGACAGGGAAAGACGCGACCGTTTTTT; cdr3_aa: CASSEGGQGKTRPFF
cdr3_length: 15; clone_size: -; d_call: -; v_call: TRBV7-8; j_call: TRBJ2-2; cdr3_nt: TGTGCCAGCAGCTTAGAAGCTCAGGACACCGGGGAGCTGTTTTTT; cdr3_aa: CASSLEAQDTGELFF
cdr3_length: 11; clone_size: -; d_call: -; v_call: TRBV28; j_call: TRBJ1-5; cdr3_nt: TGTGCCAGCAGTCTTTATCAGCCCCAGCATTTT; cdr3_aa: CASSLYQPQHF
cdr3_length: 13; clone_size: few; d_call: TRBD1; v_call: TRBV29-1; j_call: TRBJ1-1; cdr3_nt: TGCAGCGATCAACAGGGGCCGTACACTGAAGCTTTCTTT; cdr3_aa: CSDQQGPYTEAFF
cdr3_length: 16; clone_size: -; d_call: TRBD1; v_call: TRBV12-5; j_call: TRBJ1-1; cdr3_nt: TGTGCTAGTGGTTGGACAGGGAAGAAGGGGAACACTGAAGCTTTCTTT; cdr3_aa: CASGWTGKKGNTEAFF
cdr3_length: 13; clone_size: -; d_call: -; v_call: TRBV19; j_call: TRBJ2-5; cdr3_nt: TGTGCCAGCACCGAGGGGGGGCCAGAGACCCAGTACTTC; cdr3_aa: CASTEGGPETQYF
cdr3_length: 15; clone_size: -; d_call: -; v_call: TRBV6-1; j_call: TRBJ2-5; cdr3_nt: TGTGCCAGCAGCCCCCCGGGGTTCTGGAAAGAGACCCAGTACTTC; cdr3_aa: CASSPPGFWKETQYF
cdr3_length: 15; clone_size: -; d_call: TRBD1; v_call: TRBV7-6; j_call: TRBJ2-2; cdr3_nt: TGTGCCAGCAGCTTCGGGACAGGGGGAACCGGGGAGCTGTTTTTT; cdr3_aa: CASSFGTGGTGELFF
cdr3_length: 17; clone_size: -; d_call: -; v_call: TRBV7-6; j_call: TRBJ2-3; cdr3_nt: TGTGCCAGCAGCGGCCGGGACTTGAAGAAGGGCACAGATACGCAGTATTTT; cdr3_aa: CASSGRDLKKGTDTQYF
cdr3_length: 14; clone_size: -; d_call: -; v_call: TRBV11-2; j_call: TRBJ2-1; cdr3_nt: TGTGCCAGCAGCTTAGCGATAAGCGGCAATGAGCAGTTCTTC; cdr3_aa: CASSLAISGNEQFF
cdr3_length: 16; clone_size: -; d_call: TRBD1; v_call: TRBV28; j_call: TRBJ1-1; cdr3_nt: TGTGCCAGCAGTACTGGGGGGACAGGGGTGAACACTGAAGCTTTCTTT; cdr3_aa: CASSTGGTGVNTEAFF
cdr3_length: 15; clone_size: -; d_call: TRBD1; v_call: TRBV5-1; j_call: TRBJ2-5; cdr3_nt: TGCGCCAGCAGCACTACCGGGACAGGCCAAGAGACCCAGTACTTC; cdr3_aa: CASSTTGTGQETQYF
cdr3_length: 15; clone_size: -; d_call: TRBD2; v_call: TRBV18; j_call: TRBJ2-1; cdr3_nt: TGTGCCAGCTCACCAATGGCGGGAGGTTTTGTTGAGCAGTTCTTC; cdr3_aa: CASSPMAGGFVEQFF
cdr3_length: 16; clone_size: -; d_call: TRBD2; v_call: TRBV4-1; j_call: TRBJ2-3; cdr3_nt: TGCGCCAGCAGCTTCGGACTAGCGGCGGTCACAGATACGCAGTATTTT; cdr3_aa: CASSFGLAAVTDTQYF
cdr3_length: 14; clone_size: -; d_call: -; v_call: TRBV25-1; j_call: TRBJ2-1; cdr3_nt: TGTGCCAGCAGTGATTTTTTCGTCGGGAATGAGCAGTTCTTC; cdr3_aa: CASSDFFVGNEQFF
cdr3_length: 16; clone_size: -; d_call: -; v_call: TRBV6-5; j_call: TRBJ2-3; cdr3_nt: TGTGCCAGCAGTTACTCATCCACGGGAGACACAGATACGCAGTATTTT; cdr3_aa: CASSYSSTGDTDTQYF
cdr3_length: 16; clone_size: -; d_call: TRBD2; v_call: TRBV4-1; j_call: TRBJ2-7; cdr3_nt: TGCGCCAGCAGCCAAGATCTAGCGGGAGGACCCTACGAGCAGTACTTC; cdr3_aa: CASSQDLAGGPYEQYF
cdr3_length: 15; clone_size: -; d_call: TRBD1; v_call: TRBV11-2; j_call: TRBJ2-2; cdr3_nt: TGTGCCAGCAGCCCGAGGGGGCCCCTCACCGGGGAGCTGTTTTTT; cdr3_aa: CASSPRGPLTGELFF
cdr3_length: 14; clone_size: -; d_call: TRBD1; v_call: TRBV27; j_call: TRBJ2-5; cdr3_nt: TGTGCCAGCAGTTCCTTTGGACAGGAGGAGACCCAGTACTTC; cdr3_aa: CASSSFGQEETQYF
cdr3_length: 13; clone_size: -; d_call: -; v_call: TRBV4-2; j_call: TRBJ2-2; cdr3_nt: TGTGCCAGCAGCCAAGTTGGAGGCGGGGAGCTGTTTTTT; cdr3_aa: CASSQVGGGELFF
cdr3_length: 14; clone_size: -; d_call: TRBD1; v_call: TRBV5-4; j_call: TRBJ2-2; cdr3_nt: TGTGCCAGCAGACTGGACAGGGCCACCGGGGAGCTGTTTTTT; cdr3_aa: CASRLDRATGELFF
cdr3_length: 18; clone_size: -; d_call: TRBD1; v_call: TRBV4-1; j_call: TRBJ1-4; cdr3_nt: TGCGCCAGCAGCGAGGACAGGGCGAGAGGGGGCTCGGATGAAAAACTGTTTTTT; cdr3_aa: CASSEDRARGGSDEKLFF
cdr3_length: 15; clone_size: -; d_call: -; v_call: TRBV6-6; j_call: TRBJ1-1; cdr3_nt: TGTGCCAGCAGTTACGTTAAGGGGGTAGACACTGAAGCTTTCTTT; cdr3_aa: CASSYVKGVDTEAFF
cdr3_length: 14; clone_size: -; d_call: -; v_call: TRBV6-6; j_call: TRBJ2-7; cdr3_nt: TGTGCCAGCAGTTGGGGCCGCCCCCCCTACGAGCAGTACTTC; cdr3_aa: CASSWGRPPYEQYF
cdr3_length: 13; clone_size: -; d_call: -; v_call: TRBV4-1; j_call: TRBJ2-7; cdr3_nt: TGCGCCAGCAGCCAAGCTTCGGGGTACGAGCAGTACTTC; cdr3_aa: CASSQASGYEQYF
cdr3_length: 14; clone_size: -; d_call: -; v_call: TRBV5-1; j_call: TRBJ1-2; cdr3_nt: TGCGCCAGCAGCTTGGCCACGACAGGCGACCGTTACACCTTC; cdr3_aa: CASSLATTGDRYTF
cdr3_length: 13; clone_size: once; d_call: TRBD2; v_call: TRBV2; j_call: TRBJ2-7; cdr3_nt: TGTGCCTGCAAGGGACTAGCGCTCGACGAGCAGTACTTC; cdr3_aa: CACKGLALDEQYF
cdr3_length: 16; clone_size: -; d_call: TRBD1; v_call: TRBV5-1; j_call: TRBJ1-1; cdr3_nt: TGCGCCAGCAGAGATGGGACGGGACAGAAGAACACTGAAGCTTTCTTT; cdr3_aa: CASRDGTGQKNTEAFF
cdr3_length: 16; clone_size: -; d_call: -; v_call: TRBV14; j_call: TRBJ1-3; cdr3_nt: TGTGCCAGCAGCCAACAGGACTTTCCATCTGGAAACACCATATATTTT; cdr3_aa: CASSQQDFPSGNTIYF
cdr3_length: 14; clone_size: -; d_call: TRBD1; v_call: TRBV7-8; j_call: TRBJ2-7; cdr3_nt: TGTGCCAGCAGCCAAAGGACAGGGACCTACGAGCAGTACTTC; cdr3_aa: CASSQRTGTYEQYF
cdr3_length: 12; clone_size: few; d_call: -; v_call: TRBV19; j_call: TRBJ2-1; cdr3_nt: TGTGCCAGTAGTCTGACAAACTCCAAGCAGTTCTTC; cdr3_aa: CASSLTNSKQFF